A selection of T cell receptor beta chains follows, all from one sample in a study of T cell responses to AZD1222 COVID-19 vaccine. This table comes from immunoSEQ multiplex PCR, and its TCRdb copy is limited to in-frame clones, with some not included. Of 85,000 to 130,000 clones in the sample, around nine tenths were seen once. The sample was peripheral blood, taken 28 days after the second dose of the MenACWY control vaccine. These receptors all come from an adult who received the MenACWY meningococcal vaccine as a control. Each CDR3 is given without its conserved first and last residue. Only part of the rows carry a size: once, few, many, or a class if the clone is expanded.

TRBJ1-5,once,TRBV19,ASSSGGAPFNQPQH
TRBJ1-2,.,TRBV15,ATSRTGTGDGYT
TRBJ1-2,.,TRBV7-9,ASSLVGGGNGYT
TRBJ1-3,.,TRBV6-6,ASSYSRDGDTIY
TRBJ2-1,.,TRBV5-1,ASSWGQGSENEQF
TRBJ2-7,.,TRBV27,ASSLAGQPYEQY
TRBJ2-1,.,TRBV5-1,ASSPLTSGGPPYNEQF
TRBJ2-7,.,TRBV5-8,ASSGSIASSGEQY
TRBJ2-7,.,TRBV7-2,ASSIRTGGQESYEQY
TRBJ2-1,.,TRBV7-8,ASSWGYNEQF
TRBJ1-1,.,TRBV4-3,ASSQDTNTEAF
TRBJ2-7,.,TRBV14,ASSQEVGTLTYEQY
TRBJ2-1,.,TRBV18,ASSPKTGPYNEQF
TRBJ1-3,once,TRBV18,ASSPPGAQGRRGNTIY
TRBJ1-6,few,TRBV7-9,ASSLRTENSPLH
TRBJ2-3,once,TRBV4-3,ASSQLSGVGDTQY
TRBJ2-5,few,TRBV7-2,ASSPSGARGQETQY
TRBJ2-1,.,TRBV10-1,ASSESASGEQF
TRBJ2-5,.,TRBV11-2,ASRAAFRGANQETQY
TRBJ2-7,.,TRBV10-3,AISSPTYEQY
TRBJ1-4,.,TRBV7-8,ASSLVAGVSDLF
TRBJ2-5,.,TRBV10-1,ASSVTVQETQY
TRBJ1-3,.,TRBV5-1,ASSPDRGSSGNTIY
TRBJ2-5,.,TRBV7-3,ASSFTGRQETQY